The 21 T cell receptor beta chains listed next were all sequenced from one sample in a study of identical twins. TCRdb redid the calling of the 5' RACE reads with MiXCR, one entry per CDR3 protein. The sample shows roughly 220,000 distinct CDR3 sequences, over 5.5% of them seen only once. The sample was also linked to a second study, of T cells expressing NK-cell markers.

Sequencing was performed on CD8+ T cells sorted from blood. The receptors derive from a woman under 30 in good health.

This clonotype came up many times. The V gene is TRBV6-4, the J gene TRBJ2-2; 13 bases match TRBD2. The CDR3 extends over 17 amino acids. CDR1 is MRHNA, CDR2 SNTAGT, per germline. Losses at the gene ends were 0 bases for V and 3 bases for J; bases not matched to a gene: 1. CDR3 sequence reads: CASSDSGLAGDTGELFF. The CDR3, as DNA: TGTGCCAGCAGTGACTCAGGACTAGCGGGAGACACCGGGGAGCTGTTTTTT.

The rearrangement uses TRBV6-2 or TRBV6-3 and TRBJ2-3; D is perhaps TRBD1 (5 bases). Per germline, CDR1 MNHEY and CDR2 SVGEGT. CDR3 length: 14 amino acids. The V and J ends lost 5 bases and 3 bases respectively, with 12 bases between them. CDR3 residues: CASSGAYRTDTQYF. CDR3 coding DNA: TGTGCCAGCAGTGGGGCCTACAGGACAGATACGCAGTATTTT.

This rearrangement joins TRBV4-3 to TRBJ1-1; tentatively, D is TRBD1 (6 bases). Germline V gene sequence: CDR1 LGHNA, CDR2 YSLEER. This CDR3 is built from 17 residues. V was pared by 3 bases and J by 3 bases, with 20 bases between. CDR3 nucleotides: TGCGCCAGCAGCCACCTTAGCCTACAGGGAATGGACACTGAAGCTTTCTTT. This sequence encodes CASSHLSLQGMDTEAFF.

A few counts support this clonotype. The chain couples TRBV5-7 to TRBJ2-7; D uncertain. TRBV5-7 is an ORF, with its function uncertain. The CDR3 totals 15 residues. The ends were cut back, 0 bases at V and 0 bases at J, with 10 bases in the middle. The CDR3 nucleotides read TGTGCCAGCAGCTTGGAGGTGACGATCTCCTACGAGCAGTACTTC. Translating gives CASSLEVTISYEQYF.

This clonotype has only a few counts. This chain connects TRBV5-1 to TRBJ2-7; D not certain. The CDR3 has 12 residues. Germline V CDR1 and CDR2: SGHRS, YFSETQ. The V end lost 6 bases, the J end lost 3 bases, and 10 bases lay between the germline ends. The CDR3 region is CASTGVDYEQYF. The CDR3 nucleotides read TGCGCCAGCACTGGGGTCGACTACGAGCAGTACTTC. Variable domain in full (rest from reference TRBV5-1 and TRBJ2-7): KAGVTQTPRYLIKTRGQQVTLSCSPISGHRSVSWYQQTPGQGLQFLFEYFSETQRNKGNFPGRFSGRQFSNSRSEMNVSTLELGDSALYLCASTGVDYEQYFGPGTRLTVT.

Only a few counts were recorded for this clonotype. The rearrangement links TRBV5-1 to TRBJ2-3, with no clear D. Trimming took 1 base from V and 2 from J, leaving 8 bases between them. Germline values: CDR1 SGHRS, CDR2 YFSETQ. This CDR3 region has 14 residues. The CDR3 reads CASSLRKHTDTQYF. The CDR3 nucleotides read TGCGCCAGCAGCTTGAGGAAACACACAGATACGCAGTATTTT.

This clonotype was detected only a few times. The chain uses TRBV7-9 and TRBJ1-1; D is undetermined. This CDR3 comprises 10 residues. The V gene's germline CDR1 is SEHNR and CDR2 FQNEAQ (reference sequence). V lost 8 bases to trimming and J lost 4 bases, with 5 bases between them. CDR3 sequence (DNA): TGTGCCAGCGTGGGCACTGAAGCTTTCTTT. Amino acid sequence: CASVGTEAFF. The variable domain in full, completed from reference TRBV7-9 and TRBJ1-1, reads DTGVSQNPRHKITKRGQNVTFRCDPISEHNRLYWYRQTLGQGPEFLTYFQNEAQLEKSRLLSDRFSAERPKGSFSTLEIQRTEQGDSAMYLCASVGTEAFFGQGTRLTVV.

This clonotype was recorded a few times. The J gene is TRBJ1-2, the V gene TRBV20-1; D possibly corresponds to TRBD1 (5 bases). V lost 0 bases to trimming and J lost 4 bases, with 15 bases between them. From germline, CDR1 is DFQATT and CDR2 SNEGSKA (reference sequence). The CDR3 loop spans 15 amino acids. Here the CDR3 reads CSARDLAWGGYGYTF. CDR3 sequence (DNA): TGCAGTGCTAGAGACCTAGCTTGGGGGGGCTATGGCTACACCTTC.

This clonotype appeared a few times. CDR3 DNA: TGCAGCGTTGAATTATTCACCCAACGGGGTGAGGTAACTGGAAACACCATATATTTT. It is translated as CSVELFTQRGEVTGNTIYF. This chain links TRBV29-1 with TRBJ1-3; no definite D call. The CDR3 has 19 amino acids. V was cut by 2 bases and J by 2 bases, with 25 bases left in between. Germline V gene sequence: CDR1 SQVTM, CDR2 ANQGSEA.

This clonotype has a count of ten or more. This chain links TRBV12-3 or TRBV12-4 with TRBJ1-2; 7 bases fit TRBD1. V trimming: 1 base; J trimming: 4 bases; junction bases outside the gene matches: 3. This CDR3 contains 14 residues. CDR3 residues: CASSLVPGGYGYTF. Here the CDR3 DNA reads TGTGCCAGCAGTTTAGTTCCAGGGGGCTATGGCTACACCTTC.

This clonotype occurred a few times. This chain uses TRBV7-9 with TRBJ1-5; the D is unclear. Per the germline V gene, CDR1 is SEHNR and CDR2 is FQNEAQ (reference sequence). This CDR3 contains 12 residues. Trimming stripped 3 bases from V and 9 bases from J, with 9 bases between. The CDR3 nucleotides read TGTGCCAGCAGCTTCATGGCTGGGCCCCAGCATTTT. This codes for CASSFMAGPQHF. Full variable domain (outside the CDR3, taken from reference TRBV7-9 and TRBJ1-5): DTGVSQNPRHKITKRGQNVTFRCDPISEHNRLYWYRQTLGQGPEFLTYFQNEAQLEKSRLLSDRFSAERPKGSFSTLEIQRTEQGDSAMYLCASSFMAGPQHFGDGTRLSIL.

The chain is built from TRBV12-3 or TRBV12-4 and TRBJ2-6; D is undetermined. The V end was cut by 1 base, the J end by 3 bases, with 4 bases between. The CDR3 sequence is 14 residues long. The CDR3 nucleotides read TGTGCCAGCAGTTTAGGTATTGGGGCCAACGTCCTGACTTTC. It specifies CASSLGIGANVLTF.

The DNA of the CDR3 is TGTGCCAGCAGCTTAGCCCCCCTAACAGAACGGAGCTACGAGCAGTACTTC. Amino acid sequence: CASSLAPLTERSYEQYF. The gene calls are TRBV7-9 and TRBJ2-7; no clear D. Germline lookup yields CDR1 SEHNR and CDR2 FQNEAQ (reference sequence). This CDR3 is 17 amino acids long. Between the trimmed V and J ends, which lost 0 bases and 3 bases, there was a span of 18 bases. The variable domain in full, completed from reference TRBV7-9 and TRBJ2-7, reads DTGVSQNPRHKITKRGQNVTFRCDPISEHNRLYWYRQTLGQGPEFLTYFQNEAQLEKSRLLSDRFSAERPKGSFSTLEIQRTEQGDSAMYLCASSLAPLTERSYEQYFGPGTRLTVT.

This clonotype has at least ten counts. The gene calls are TRBV7-9 and TRBJ1-5; D is possibly TRBD1 (5 bases). V dropped 1 base and J dropped 5 bases, with 9 bases sitting between them. In germline, CDR1 is SEHNR, CDR2 FQNEAQ (reference sequence). The CDR3 spans 14 residues. The CDR3 sequence: CASSLEGYYQPQHF. CDR3 DNA sequence: TGTGCCAGCAGCTTAGAGGGGTACTATCAGCCCCAGCATTTT.

This sequence joins TRBV20-1 and TRBJ2-2; 7 bases line up with TRBD1. This CDR3 has 16 residues. CDR1 is DFQATT, CDR2 SNEGSKA, per germline (reference sequence). V trimming: 6 bases; J trimming: 0 bases; junction bases outside the gene matches: 10. The CDR3 spells CSAVDLQGSNTGELFF. DNA of the CDR3: TGCAGTGCCGTGGACTTACAGGGGTCGAACACCGGGGAGCTGTTTTTT.

The sample holds many counts of this clonotype. This rearrangement joins TRBV19 to TRBJ2-7; D not resolved. Germline lookup yields CDR1 LNHDA and CDR2 SQIVND (reference sequence). This CDR3 has 13 residues. The V gene lost 6 bases and the J gene lost 6 bases, with 15 bases spanning the gap. CDR3 nucleotides: TGTGCCAGTAGGGTTGGCGGTGATGGCGAGCAGTACTTC. Translation gives CASRVGGDGEQYF.

This clonotype was counted ten times or more. This chain connects TRBV5-1 to TRBJ2-7, with 11 bases lining up with TRBD2. CDR3 length: 15 amino acids. Germline CDR1 SGHRS, CDR2 YFSETQ. V shed 2 bases and J 3 bases; nucleotides not matched to a gene: 4. CDR3 amino acids: CASSFALAGGYEQYF. In DNA, the CDR3 is TGCGCCAGCAGCTTTGCTCTAGCGGGGGGCTACGAGCAGTACTTC. The whole variable domain, remainder taken from reference TRBV5-1 and TRBJ2-7, is KAGVTQTPRYLIKTRGQQVTLSCSPISGHRSVSWYQQTPGQGLQFLFEYFSETQRNKGNFPGRFSGRQFSNSRSEMNVSTLELGDSALYLCASSFALAGGYEQYFGPGTRLTVT.

This clonotype was seen at least ten times. The chain uses TRBV10-3 and TRBJ2-3; perhaps TRBD1 as D (7 bases). The CDR3 length is 14 residues. Germline lookup yields CDR1 ENHRY and CDR2 SYGVKD. V dropped 4 bases and J dropped 9 bases, with 17 bases sitting between them. The CDR3 coding sequence is TGTGCCATCAGTGGGGGCCAGGGGGAGGTCACGCAGTATTTT. Translation: CAISGGQGEVTQYF.

The chain links TRBV9 to TRBJ2-1; TRBD2 agrees at 8 bases. The J segment lost 1 base and the V segment lost 1 base, leaving 4 bases of the junction unmatched. The germline gives CDR1 SGDLS, CDR2 YYNGEE. The CDR3 sequence is 16 residues long. CDR3 bases: TGTGCCAGCAGCGTAAGGTTAGCGGGGTCCTACAATGAGCAGTTCTTC. This sequence encodes CASSVRLAGSYNEQFF.

This clonotype has more than one count but fewer than ten. V usage is TRBV27 and J usage is TRBJ2-5, with TRBD2 identical over 9 bases. V gave up 4 bases and J gave up 2 bases; unmatched junction bases: 8. This CDR3 has 16 amino acids. Per the germline V gene, CDR1 is MNHEY and CDR2 is SMNVEV (reference sequence). The DNA of the CDR3 is TGTGCCAGCAGTTCACTAGCGGGTGCTGCACAAGAGACCCAGTACTTC. Residues: CASSSLAGAAQETQYF.

This clonotype was seen a handful of times. V is TRBV27 and J is TRBJ2-2; 7 bases align to TRBD1. CDR1 MNHEY and CDR2 SMNVEV come from the germline V gene (reference sequence). The ends lost 8 bases at V and 1 base at J; junction bases unmatched: 4. This CDR3 comprises 14 residues. The CDR3 DNA reads TGTGCCAGCGGAGCAGGGGGGAACACCGGGGAGCTGTTTTTT. This codes for CASGAGGNTGELFF.